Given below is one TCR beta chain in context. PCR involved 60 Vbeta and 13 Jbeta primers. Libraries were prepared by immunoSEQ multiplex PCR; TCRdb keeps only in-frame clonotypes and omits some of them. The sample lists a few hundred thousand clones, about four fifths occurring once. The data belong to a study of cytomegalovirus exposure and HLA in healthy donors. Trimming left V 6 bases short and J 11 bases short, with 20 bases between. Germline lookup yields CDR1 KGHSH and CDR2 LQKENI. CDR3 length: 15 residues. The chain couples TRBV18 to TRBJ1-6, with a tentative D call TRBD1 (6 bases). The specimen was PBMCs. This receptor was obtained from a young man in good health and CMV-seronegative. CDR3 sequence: CASSTRQGRLPPLHF. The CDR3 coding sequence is TGTGCCAGCTCCACCAGGCAGGGGCGTCTTCCACCCCTCCACTTT. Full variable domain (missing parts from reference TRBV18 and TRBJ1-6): NAGVMQNPRHLVRRRGQEARLRCSPMKGHSHVYWYRQLPEEGLKFMVYLQKENIIDESGMPKERFSAEFPKEGPSILRIQQVVRGDSAAYFCASSTRQGRLPPLHFGNGTRLTVT.